What follows is one T cell receptor beta chain and its context. This record belongs to a study of blood T cell repertoires in COVID-19. Germline V gene data show CDR1 as SGHNT and CDR2 as YYREEE (reference sequence). V was clipped by 0 bases and J by 4 bases; unmatched bases: 4. The CDR3 has 15 amino acids. TCRdb's table, derived via immunoSEQ multiplex PCR, lists solely in-frame clones and lacks some. The data hold 59,000 or so clones, with roughly 93% observed a single time. Sequences were obtained from peripheral blood. The receptor was isolated from a human donor in a cohort sampled during active COVID-19. V and J are TRBV5-4 and TRBJ2-7, with TRBD2 matching 10 bases. CDR3 coding DNA: TGTGCCAGCAGCTTGGAGCGGGAGGGCCCGTACGAGCAGTACTTC. Protein: CASSLEREGPYEQYF.